The subject of this entry is one TCR beta chain. These data belong to a study of CD8 T cells in Susac syndrome. Germline CDR1 is SGHDT and CDR2 is YYEEEE. The V end was cut by 1 base, the J end by 6 bases, with 11 bases between. The CDR3 loop spans 14 amino acids. An input of about 0.5 to 1 ug of RNA was subjected to reverse transcription using random hexamers. Via MiXCR, TCRdb re-called the immunoSEQ multiplex PCR reads, giving one row per CDR3 protein. The table lists 74,000 or so distinct CDR3 sequences, more than 85% of them singletons. The genes are TRBV5-6 and TRBJ1-5; D is perhaps TRBD1 (6 bases). The TCR comes from a human donor with Susac syndrome. Sequenced: CD4+ T cells from PBMCs. DNA of the CDR3: TGTGCCAGCAGCTTGACAGGGTATGGTCAGCCCCAGCATTTT. Amino acids: CASSLTGYGQPQHF. Looking up the rest from reference TRBV5-6 and TRBJ1-5 gives the full variable domain: DAGVTQSPTHLIKTRGQQVTLRCSPKSGHDTVSWYQQALGQGPQFIFQYYEEEERQRGNFPDRFSGHQFPNYSSELNVNALLLGDSALYLCASSLTGYGQPQHFGDGTRLSIL.